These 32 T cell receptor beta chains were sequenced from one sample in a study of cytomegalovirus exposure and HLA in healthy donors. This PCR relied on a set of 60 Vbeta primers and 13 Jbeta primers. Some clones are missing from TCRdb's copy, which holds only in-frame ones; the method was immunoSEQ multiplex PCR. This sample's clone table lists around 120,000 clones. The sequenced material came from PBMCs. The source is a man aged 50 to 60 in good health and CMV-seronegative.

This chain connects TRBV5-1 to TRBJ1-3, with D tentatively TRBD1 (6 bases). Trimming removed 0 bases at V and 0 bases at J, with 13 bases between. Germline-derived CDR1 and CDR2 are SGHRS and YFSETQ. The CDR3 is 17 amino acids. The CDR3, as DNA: TGCGCCAGCAGCTTGGCCGGGGGGCGAGGCTCTGGAAACACCATATATTTT. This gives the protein CASSLAGGRGSGNTIYF.

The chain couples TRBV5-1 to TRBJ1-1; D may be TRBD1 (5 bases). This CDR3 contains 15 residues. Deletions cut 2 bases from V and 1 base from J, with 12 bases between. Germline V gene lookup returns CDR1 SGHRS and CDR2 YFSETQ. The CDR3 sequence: CASSLADRSNTEAFF. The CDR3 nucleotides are TGCGCCAGCAGCTTAGCAGACAGATCGAACACTGAAGCTTTCTTT.

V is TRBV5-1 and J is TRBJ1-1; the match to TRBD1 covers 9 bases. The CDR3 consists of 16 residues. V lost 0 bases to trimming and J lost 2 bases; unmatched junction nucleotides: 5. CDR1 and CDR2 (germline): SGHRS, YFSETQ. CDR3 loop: CASSLGDRVGNTEAFF. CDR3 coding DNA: TGCGCCAGCAGCTTGGGGGACAGGGTCGGAAACACTGAAGCTTTCTTT.

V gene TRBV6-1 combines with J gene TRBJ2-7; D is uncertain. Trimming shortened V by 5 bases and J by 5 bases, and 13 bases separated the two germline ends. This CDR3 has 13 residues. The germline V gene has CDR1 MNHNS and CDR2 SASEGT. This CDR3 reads CASSQQHSHEQYF. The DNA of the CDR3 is TGTGCCAGCAGTCAACAGCACAGCCACGAGCAGTACTTC.

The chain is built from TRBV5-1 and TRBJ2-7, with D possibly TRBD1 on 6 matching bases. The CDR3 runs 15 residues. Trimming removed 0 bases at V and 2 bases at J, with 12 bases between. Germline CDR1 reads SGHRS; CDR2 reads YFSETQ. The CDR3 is CASSLGGQGAYEQYF. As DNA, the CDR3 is TGCGCCAGCAGCTTGGGGGGGCAGGGTGCCTACGAGCAGTACTTC.

The chain's CDR3 is CASSRDRGDEQYF. CDR3 nucleotide sequence: TGTGCCAGCAGCAGGGACAGGGGGGACGAGCAGTACTTC. The chain combines TRBV5-4 with TRBJ2-7; 11 bases are a match to TRBD1. This CDR3 has 13 residues. The germline V gene has CDR1 SGHNT and CDR2 YYREEE (reference sequence). Trimming removed 4 bases from V and 5 bases from J; junction bases left unmatched: 2.

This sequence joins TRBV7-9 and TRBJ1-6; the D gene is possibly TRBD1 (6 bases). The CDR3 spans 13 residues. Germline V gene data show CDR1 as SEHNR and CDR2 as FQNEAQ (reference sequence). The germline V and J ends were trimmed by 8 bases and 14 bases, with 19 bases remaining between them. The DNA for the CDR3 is TGTGCCAGCTCCCTGGGGGCAGTCGGGGCCCTCCACTTT. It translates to CASSLGAVGALHF.

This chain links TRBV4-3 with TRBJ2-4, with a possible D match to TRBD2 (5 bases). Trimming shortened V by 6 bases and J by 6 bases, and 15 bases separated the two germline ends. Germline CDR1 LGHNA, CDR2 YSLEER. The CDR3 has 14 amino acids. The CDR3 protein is CASRLNYAGNIQYF. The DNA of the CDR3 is TGCGCCAGCAGACTGAACTATGCGGGAAACATTCAGTACTTC.

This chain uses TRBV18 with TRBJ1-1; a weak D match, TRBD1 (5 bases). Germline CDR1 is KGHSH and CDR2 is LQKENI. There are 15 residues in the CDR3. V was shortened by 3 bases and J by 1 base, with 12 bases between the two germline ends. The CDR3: CASSPLPTANTEAFF. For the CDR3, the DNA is TGTGCCAGCTCACCTCTCCCGACAGCGAACACTGAAGCTTTCTTT.

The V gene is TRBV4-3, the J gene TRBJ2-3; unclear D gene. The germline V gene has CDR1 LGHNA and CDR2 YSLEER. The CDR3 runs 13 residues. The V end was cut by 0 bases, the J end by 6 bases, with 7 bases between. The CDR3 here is CASSQDFLDTQYF. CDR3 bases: TGCGCCAGCAGCCAAGATTTCCTCGATACGCAGTATTTT.

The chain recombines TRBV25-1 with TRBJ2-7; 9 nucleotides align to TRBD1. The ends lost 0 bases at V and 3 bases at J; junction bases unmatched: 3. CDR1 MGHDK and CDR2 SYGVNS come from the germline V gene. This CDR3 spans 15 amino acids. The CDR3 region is CASSEYGQGYYEQYF. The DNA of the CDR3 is TGTGCCAGCAGTGAATACGGACAGGGGTACTACGAGCAGTACTTC.

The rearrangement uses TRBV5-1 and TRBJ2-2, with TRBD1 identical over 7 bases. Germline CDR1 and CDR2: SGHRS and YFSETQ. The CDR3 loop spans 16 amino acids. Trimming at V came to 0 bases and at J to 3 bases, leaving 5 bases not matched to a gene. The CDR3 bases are TGCGCCAGCAGCTTGGGAGGGACAGACTACACCGGGGAGCTGTTTTTT. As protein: CASSLGGTDYTGELFF.

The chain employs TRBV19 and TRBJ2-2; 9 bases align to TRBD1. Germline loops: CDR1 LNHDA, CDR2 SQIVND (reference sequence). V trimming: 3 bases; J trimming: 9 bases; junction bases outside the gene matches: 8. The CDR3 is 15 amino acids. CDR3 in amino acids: CASSIPGQGIRELFF. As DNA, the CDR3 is TGTGCCAGTAGTATCCCGGGACAGGGAATAAGGGAGCTGTTTTTT.

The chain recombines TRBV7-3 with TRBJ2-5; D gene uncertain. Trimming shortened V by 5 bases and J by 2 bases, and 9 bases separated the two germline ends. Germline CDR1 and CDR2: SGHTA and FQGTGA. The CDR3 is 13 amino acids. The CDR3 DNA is TGTGCCAGCAGCCGCACATTGCAAGAGACCCAGTACTTC. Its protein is CASSRTLQETQYF.

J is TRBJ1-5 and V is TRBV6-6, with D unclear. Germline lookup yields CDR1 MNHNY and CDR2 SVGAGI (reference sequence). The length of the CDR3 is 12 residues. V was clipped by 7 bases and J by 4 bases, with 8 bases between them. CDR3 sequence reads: CASKLRNQPQHF. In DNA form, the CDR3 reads TGTGCCAGCAAACTCCGGAATCAGCCCCAGCATTTT.

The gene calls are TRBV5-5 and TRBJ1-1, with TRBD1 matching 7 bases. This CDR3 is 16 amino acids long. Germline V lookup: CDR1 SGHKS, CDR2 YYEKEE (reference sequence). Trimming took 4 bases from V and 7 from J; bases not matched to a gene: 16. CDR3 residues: CASSQGQARFLSEAFF. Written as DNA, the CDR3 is TGTGCCAGCAGCCAAGGACAGGCCCGATTTCTAAGTGAAGCTTTCTTT.

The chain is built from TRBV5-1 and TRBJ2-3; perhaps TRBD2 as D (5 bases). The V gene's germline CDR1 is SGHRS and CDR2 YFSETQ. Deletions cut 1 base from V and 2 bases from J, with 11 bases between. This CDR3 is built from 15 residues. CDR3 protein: CASSLSAEVTDTQYF. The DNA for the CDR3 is TGCGCCAGCAGCTTGTCAGCGGAAGTCACAGATACGCAGTATTTT.

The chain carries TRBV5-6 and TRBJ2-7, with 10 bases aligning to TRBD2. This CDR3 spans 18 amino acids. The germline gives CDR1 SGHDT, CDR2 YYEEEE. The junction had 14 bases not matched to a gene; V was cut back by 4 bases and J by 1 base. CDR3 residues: CASSQTLGLAGVSYEQYF. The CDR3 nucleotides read TGTGCCAGCAGCCAAACCCTGGGGCTAGCGGGAGTTTCCTACGAGCAGTACTTC.

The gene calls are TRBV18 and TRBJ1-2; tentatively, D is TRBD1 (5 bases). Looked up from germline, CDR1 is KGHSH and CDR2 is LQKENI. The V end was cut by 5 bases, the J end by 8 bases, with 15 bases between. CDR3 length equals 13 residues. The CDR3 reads CASSGDSSYGYTF. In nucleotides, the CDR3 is TGTGCCAGCTCAGGGGACTCCAGCTACGGCTACACCTTC.

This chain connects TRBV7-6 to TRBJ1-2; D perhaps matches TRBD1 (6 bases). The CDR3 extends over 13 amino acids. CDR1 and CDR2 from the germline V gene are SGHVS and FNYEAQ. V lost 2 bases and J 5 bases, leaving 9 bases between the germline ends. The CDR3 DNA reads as TGTGCCAGCAGCTTATCTCAGGGGTATGGCTACACCTTC. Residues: CASSLSQGYGYTF.

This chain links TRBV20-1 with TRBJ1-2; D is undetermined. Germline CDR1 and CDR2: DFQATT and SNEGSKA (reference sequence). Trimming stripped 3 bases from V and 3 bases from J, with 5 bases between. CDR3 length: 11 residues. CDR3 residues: CSARRDYGYTF. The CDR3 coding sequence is TGCAGTGCTAGGAGGGACTATGGCTACACCTTC.

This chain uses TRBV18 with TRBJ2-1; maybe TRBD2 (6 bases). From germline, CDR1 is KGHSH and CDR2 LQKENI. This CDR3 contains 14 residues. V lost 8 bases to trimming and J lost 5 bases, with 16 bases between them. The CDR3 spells CASGARSGDNEQFF. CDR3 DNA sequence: TGTGCCAGCGGGGCGCGTAGCGGAGACAATGAGCAGTTCTTC.

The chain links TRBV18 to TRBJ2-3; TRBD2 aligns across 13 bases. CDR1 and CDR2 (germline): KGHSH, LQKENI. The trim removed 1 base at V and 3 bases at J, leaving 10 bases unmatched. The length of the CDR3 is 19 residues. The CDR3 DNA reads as TGTGCCAGCTCACCACTGGGACTAGCGGGGATGAGGTATACAGATACGCAGTATTTT. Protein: CASSPLGLAGMRYTDTQYF.

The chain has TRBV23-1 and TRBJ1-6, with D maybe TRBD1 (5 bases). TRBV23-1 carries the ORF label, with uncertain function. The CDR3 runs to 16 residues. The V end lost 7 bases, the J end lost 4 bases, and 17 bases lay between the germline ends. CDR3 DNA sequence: TGCGCCAGCACTCAGGTACCGGGACTGTATAATTCACCCCTCCACTTT. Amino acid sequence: CASTQVPGLYNSPLHF.

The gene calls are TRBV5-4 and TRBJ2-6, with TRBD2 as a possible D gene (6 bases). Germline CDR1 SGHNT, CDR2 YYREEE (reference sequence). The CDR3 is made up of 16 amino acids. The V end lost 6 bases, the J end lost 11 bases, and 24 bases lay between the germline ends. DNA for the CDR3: TGTGCCAGCAACATATTCGGGAGCATTTCTACCCACGTCCTGACTTTC. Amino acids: CASNIFGSISTHVLTF.

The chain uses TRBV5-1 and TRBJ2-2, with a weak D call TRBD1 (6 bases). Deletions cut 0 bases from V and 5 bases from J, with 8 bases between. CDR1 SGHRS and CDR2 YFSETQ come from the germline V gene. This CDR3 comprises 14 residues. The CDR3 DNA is TGCGCCAGCAGCTTGGCGGGGACAACCGGGGAGCTGTTTTTT. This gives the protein CASSLAGTTGELFF.

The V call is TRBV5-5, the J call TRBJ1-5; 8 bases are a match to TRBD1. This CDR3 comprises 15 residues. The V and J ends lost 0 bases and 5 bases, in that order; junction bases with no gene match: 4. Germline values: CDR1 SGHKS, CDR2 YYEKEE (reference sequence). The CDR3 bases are TGTGCCAGCAGCTTGGAGGGGACAGGATATCAGCCCCAGCATTTT. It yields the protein CASSLEGTGYQPQHF.

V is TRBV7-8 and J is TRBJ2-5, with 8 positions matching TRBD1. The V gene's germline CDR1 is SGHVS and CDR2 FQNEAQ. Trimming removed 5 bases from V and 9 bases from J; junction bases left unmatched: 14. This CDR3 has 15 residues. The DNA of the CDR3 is TGTGCCAGCAGCGCTGCGGGACAGGCCATTCGGGCCCAGTACTTC. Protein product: CASSAAGQAIRAQYF.

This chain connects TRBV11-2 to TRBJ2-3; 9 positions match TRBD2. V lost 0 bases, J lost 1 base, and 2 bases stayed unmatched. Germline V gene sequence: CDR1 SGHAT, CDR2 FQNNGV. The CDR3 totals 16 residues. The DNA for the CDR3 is TGTGCCAGCAGCTTAGAGGTAGCGGGAGGCACAGATACGCAGTATTTT. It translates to CASSLEVAGGTDTQYF. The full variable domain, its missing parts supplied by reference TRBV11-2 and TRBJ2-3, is EAGVAQSPRYKIIEKRQSVAFWCNPISGHATLYWYQQILGQGPKLLIQFQNNGVVDDSQLPKDRFSAERLKGVDSTLKIQPAKLEDSAVYLCASSLEVAGGTDTQYFGPGTRLTVL.

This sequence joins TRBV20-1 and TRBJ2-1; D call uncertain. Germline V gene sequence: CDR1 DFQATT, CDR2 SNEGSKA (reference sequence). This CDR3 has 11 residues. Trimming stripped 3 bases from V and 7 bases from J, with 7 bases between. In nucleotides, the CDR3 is TGCAGTGCTAGTCCCCCTAATGAGCAGTTCTTC. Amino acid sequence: CSASPPNEQFF.

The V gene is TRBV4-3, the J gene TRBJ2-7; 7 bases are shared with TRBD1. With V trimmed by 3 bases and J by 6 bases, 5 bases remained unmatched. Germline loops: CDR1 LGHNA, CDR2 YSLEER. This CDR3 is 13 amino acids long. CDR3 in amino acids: CASSQATGTEQYF. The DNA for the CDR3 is TGCGCCAGCAGCCAGGCGACAGGGACCGAGCAGTACTTC.

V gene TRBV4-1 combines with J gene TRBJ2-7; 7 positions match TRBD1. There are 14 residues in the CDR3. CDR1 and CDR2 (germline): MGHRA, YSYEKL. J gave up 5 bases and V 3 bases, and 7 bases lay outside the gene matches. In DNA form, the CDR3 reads TGCGCCAGCAGCCAGGACACAGGGGACGACGAGCAGTACTTC. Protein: CASSQDTGDDEQYF.